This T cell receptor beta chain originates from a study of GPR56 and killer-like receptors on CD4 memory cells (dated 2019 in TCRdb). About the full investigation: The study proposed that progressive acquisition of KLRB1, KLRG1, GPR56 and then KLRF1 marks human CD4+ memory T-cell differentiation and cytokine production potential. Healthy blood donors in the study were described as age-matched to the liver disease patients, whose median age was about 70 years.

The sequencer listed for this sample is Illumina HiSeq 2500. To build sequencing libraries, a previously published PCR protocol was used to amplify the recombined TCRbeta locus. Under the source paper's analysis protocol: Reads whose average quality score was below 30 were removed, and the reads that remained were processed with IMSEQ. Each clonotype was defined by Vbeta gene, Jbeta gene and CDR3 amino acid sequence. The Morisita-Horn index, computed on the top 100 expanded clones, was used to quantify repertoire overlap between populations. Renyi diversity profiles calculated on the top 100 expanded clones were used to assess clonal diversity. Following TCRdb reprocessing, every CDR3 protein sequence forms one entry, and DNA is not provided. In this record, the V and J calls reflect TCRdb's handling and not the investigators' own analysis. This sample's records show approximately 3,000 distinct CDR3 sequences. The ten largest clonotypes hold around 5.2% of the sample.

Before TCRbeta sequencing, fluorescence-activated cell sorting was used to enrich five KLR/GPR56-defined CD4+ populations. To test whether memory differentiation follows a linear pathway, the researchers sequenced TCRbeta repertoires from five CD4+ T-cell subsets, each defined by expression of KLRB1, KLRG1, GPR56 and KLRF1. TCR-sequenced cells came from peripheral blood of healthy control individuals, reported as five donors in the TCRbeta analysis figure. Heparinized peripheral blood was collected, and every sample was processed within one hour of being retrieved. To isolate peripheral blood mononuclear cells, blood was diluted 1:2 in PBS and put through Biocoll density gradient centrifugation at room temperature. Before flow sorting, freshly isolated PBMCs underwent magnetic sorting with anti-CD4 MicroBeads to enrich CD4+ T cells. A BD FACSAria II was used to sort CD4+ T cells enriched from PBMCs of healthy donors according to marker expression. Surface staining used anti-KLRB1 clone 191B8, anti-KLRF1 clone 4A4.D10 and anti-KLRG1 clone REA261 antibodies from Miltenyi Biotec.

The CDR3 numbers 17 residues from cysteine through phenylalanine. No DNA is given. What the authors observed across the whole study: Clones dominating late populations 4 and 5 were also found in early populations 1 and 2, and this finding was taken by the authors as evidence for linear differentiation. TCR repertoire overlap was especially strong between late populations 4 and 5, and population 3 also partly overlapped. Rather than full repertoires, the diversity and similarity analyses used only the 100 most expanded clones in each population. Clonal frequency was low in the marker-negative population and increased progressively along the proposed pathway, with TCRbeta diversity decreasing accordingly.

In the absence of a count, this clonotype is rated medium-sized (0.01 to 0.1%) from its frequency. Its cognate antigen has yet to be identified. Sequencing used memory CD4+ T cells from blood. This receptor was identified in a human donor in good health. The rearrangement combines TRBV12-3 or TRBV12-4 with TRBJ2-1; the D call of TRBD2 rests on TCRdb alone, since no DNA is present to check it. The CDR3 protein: CASSLEGLAGTYNEQFF.